A selection of T cell receptor beta chains follows, all from one sample in a study of control samples from healthy donors and cancer patients. Measured with immunoSEQ multiplex PCR; TCRdb has only the in-frame clones, and not every one. The sample holds tens of thousands of clones, approximately 90% seen once. The material sequenced was PBMCs. All receptors derive from a woman aged 40 to 49 with head and neck cancer. CDR3s include the opening cysteine and the closing phenylalanine or tryptophan. The D gene is left open where the match is weak. Only part of the rows carry a size: once, few, many, or a class if the clone is expanded.

clone_size	d_call	v_call	j_call	cdr3_aa	cdr3_nt
-	-	TRBV9	TRBJ1-2	CASSVDNHYGYTF	TGTGCCAGCAGCGTTGACAATCACTATGGCTACACCTTC
-	-	TRBV5-1	TRBJ1-2	CASSPGTVNYGYTF	TGCGCCAGCAGCCCGGGGACTGTTAACTATGGCTACACCTTC
-	-	TRBV7-2	TRBJ1-5	CASSLIGAGQPQHF	TGTGCCAGCAGCTTAATCGGCGCAGGGCAGCCCCAGCATTTT
-	TRBD2	TRBV3-1/TRBV3-2	TRBJ2-5	CASSQEGLAGSAWRGAETQYF	TGTGCCAGCAGCCAAGAGGGACTAGCGGGCTCCGCCTGGAGGGGGGCCGAGACCCAGTACTTC
-	-	TRBV7-3	TRBJ2-3	CASSLGSGVRTDTQYF	TGTGCCAGCAGCTTAGGTTCGGGGGTGCGCACAGATACGCAGTATTTT
-	TRBD2	TRBV30	TRBJ2-1	CAWLQRGPYNEQFF	TGTGCCTGGTTACAGCGGGGGCCCTACAATGAGCAGTTCTTC
once	-	TRBV27	TRBJ2-6	CASSFSGANVLTF	TGTGCCAGCAGTTTTTCTGGGGCCAACGTCCTGACTTTC
-	-	TRBV27	TRBJ2-7	CASSLLGEAYEQYF	TGTGCCAGCAGTTTATTAGGCGAGGCCTACGAGCAGTACTTC
-	-	TRBV9	TRBJ2-1	CASSGQLAVGEQFF	TGTGCCAGCAGCGGGCAATTAGCGGTCGGTGAGCAGTTCTTC
-	TRBD1	TRBV4-1	TRBJ1-1	CASVKGGLEFYGTEAFF	TGCGCCAGCGTTAAAGGGGGCTTAGAATTTTACGGCACTGAAGCTTTCTTT
-	TRBD1	TRBV28	TRBJ1-1	CASSFGQGVSTEAFF	TGTGCCAGCAGTTTCGGACAGGGCGTGAGCACTGAAGCTTTCTTT
few	-	TRBV2	TRBJ2-5	CASSAALKYQETQYF	TGTGCCAGCAGTGCAGCCCTAAAGTACCAAGAGACCCAGTACTTC
-	TRBD1	TRBV6-6	TRBJ1-2	CASSYPTGGSYGYTF	TGTGCCAGCAGTTACCCGACAGGGGGCAGCTATGGCTACACCTTC
-	TRBD1	TRBV28	TRBJ2-2	CASRGQGSGTGELFF	TGTGCCAGCAGGGGACAGGGGAGTGGCACCGGGGAGCTGTTTTTT
-	TRBD1	TRBV5-5	TRBJ2-7	CASSFGGDRVREQYF	TGTGCCAGCAGCTTCGGAGGGGACAGGGTTCGGGAGCAGTACTTC